The clone carrying this T cell receptor beta chain occurred many times. The data belong to a study of metastatic and nonmetastatic thyroid tumors. TCRdb used MiXCR to call clones anew from the PCR reads. The sample has almost 25,000 clones, around an eighth seen once. All patients reached thyroid surgery having received no treatment beforehand. The source is a female donor with papillary thyroid cancer or a benign thyroid nodule (not recorded which). Some clones in this sample may be carry-over from other donors' samples. The specimen was blood.

CDR3 residues: CASRDSQETQYF. In DNA, the CDR3 is TGTGCCAGCAGGGACAGCCAAGAGACCCAGTACTTC. This chain uses TRBV2 with TRBJ2-5; D is perhaps TRBD1 (6 bases). Germline V gene data show CDR1 as SNHLY and CDR2 as FYNNEI. This CDR3 has 12 residues. V was trimmed by 6 bases and J by 1 base, leaving 6 bases between them.